The 20 T cell receptor beta chains given below trace back to one sample, sequenced in a study of cytomegalovirus exposure and HLA in healthy donors. The primer mix had 60 Vbeta and 13 Jbeta primers. Profiling relied on immunoSEQ multiplex PCR, and the TCRdb table lists in-frame clones only, not all of them. The top ten clones hold under 15% of a sample with more than 110,000 clones, 70% to 75% of them seen once. Specimen: PBMCs. These receptors were obtained from a human donor in good health.

Note on this clone: Other DNA sequences in the same sample also yield this CDR3. The chain combines TRBV30 with TRBJ2-5, with D tentatively TRBD2 (6 bases). Germline CDR1 GTSNPN, CDR2 SVGIG (reference sequence). Between the trimmed V and J ends, which lost 2 bases and 5 bases, there was a span of 12 bases. CDR3 size: 13 residues. The CDR3 DNA sequence: TGTGCCTGGAGTCTCGGAGGGAGGGAGACCCAGTACTTC. Its protein is CAWSLGGRETQYF.

The chain combines TRBV12-5 with TRBJ1-2, with 10 positions matching TRBD1. Germline CDR1 is LGHNT and CDR2 is FRNRAP. The CDR3 runs to 13 residues. J gave up 5 bases and V 6 bases, and 3 bases lay outside the gene matches. CDR3 in amino acids: CASGPGQGYGYTF. The DNA of the CDR3 is TGTGCTAGTGGCCCGGGACAGGGGTATGGCTACACCTTC.

The chain joins TRBV13 to TRBJ1-1; D unclear. The CDR3 extends over 14 amino acids. V was trimmed by 6 bases and J by 5 bases, leaving 16 bases between them. The germline V gene has CDR1 PRHDT and CDR2 FYEKMQ (reference sequence). The CDR3 reads CASSYGGSRTEAFF. CDR3 DNA: TGTGCCAGCAGTTACGGCGGCTCGCGGACTGAAGCTTTCTTT.

V and J are TRBV5-8 and TRBJ2-3; 7 bases agree with TRBD1. Trimming removed 1 base from V and 6 bases from J; junction bases left unmatched: 5. The CDR3 loop spans 14 amino acids. Germline assignment: CDR1 SGHTS and CDR2 YDEGEE. The DNA of the CDR3 is TGTGCCAGCAGCTTGAACCAGGGGGTCGATACGCAGTATTTT. Residues: CASSLNQGVDTQYF.

The chain is built from TRBV7-2 and TRBJ2-2; TRBD2 agrees at 15 bases. V lost 1 base, J lost 6 bases, and 9 bases stayed unmatched. The CDR3 sequence is 19 residues long. Germline assignment: CDR1 SGHTA and CDR2 FQGNSA. For the CDR3, the DNA is TGTGCCAGCAGCTTAGGTCGATGGGGACTAGCGGGAGGTTCCGGGGAGCTGTTTTTT. Translation gives CASSLGRWGLAGGSGELFF. The variable domain in full, with the rest retrieved from reference TRBV7-2 and TRBJ2-2, is GAGVSQSPSNKVTEKGKDVELRCDPISGHTALYWYRQSLGQGLEFLIYFQGNSAPDKSGLPSDRFSAERTGGSVSTLTIQRTQQEDSAVYLCASSLGRWGLAGGSGELFFGEGSRLTVL.

The chain links TRBV6-6 to TRBJ1-2; TRBD1 matches at 7 bases. Germline CDR1 is MNHNY and CDR2 is SVGAGI (reference sequence). The CDR3 contains 13 residues. V lost 6 bases, J lost 4 bases, and 5 bases stayed unmatched. CDR3 residues: CASRGTESYGYTF. The DNA of the CDR3 is TGTGCCAGCAGAGGGACAGAGAGCTATGGCTACACCTTC.

This sequence joins TRBV9 and TRBJ2-6; D is possibly TRBD1 (6 bases). This CDR3 is 17 amino acids long. V lost 4 bases, J lost 1 base, and 15 bases lay in between. Germline values: CDR1 SGDLS, CDR2 YYNGEE. The CDR3 nucleotides read TGTGCCAGCAGCATCCGGGACAATCTATCTGGGGCCAACGTCCTGACTTTC. Protein sequence: CASSIRDNLSGANVLTF.

This chain links TRBV2 with TRBJ2-3, with D unclear. The V end was cut by 4 bases, the J end by 5 bases, with 16 bases between. The CDR3 has 15 residues. Germline lookup yields CDR1 SNHLY and CDR2 FYNNEI. CDR3 DNA sequence: TGTGCCAGCAGTGTTGGTCCCTCGAAGCAAGATACGCAGTATTTT. It yields the protein CASSVGPSKQDTQYF.

This clone is a singleton in its sample. The chain has TRBV18 and TRBJ2-1, with 11 bases aligning to TRBD2. Germline values: CDR1 KGHSH, CDR2 LQKENI. The CDR3 covers 15 residues. V shed 0 bases, J shed 9 bases, and the junction held 4 bases outside the gene matches. CDR3 residues: CASSPPTSGSFEQFF. DNA for the CDR3: TGTGCCAGCTCACCACCTACTAGCGGGAGTTTTGAGCAGTTCTTC. Full variable domain (missing parts from reference TRBV18 and TRBJ2-1): NAGVMQNPRHLVRRRGQEARLRCSPMKGHSHVYWYRQLPEEGLKFMVYLQKENIIDESGMPKERFSAEFPKEGPSILRIQQVVRGDSAAYFCASSPPTSGSFEQFFGPGTRLTVL.

This chain links TRBV11-2 with TRBJ2-3; D ambiguous. V was trimmed by 6 bases and J by 2 bases, leaving 9 bases between them. This CDR3 comprises 13 residues. From germline, CDR1 is SGHAT and CDR2 FQNNGV. The CDR3 DNA is TGTGCCAGCAGTATCCTTGTCACAGATACGCAGTATTTT. Residues: CASSILVTDTQYF.

V and J are TRBV10-2 and TRBJ1-4; 11 bases fit TRBD1. V trimming: 3 bases; J trimming: 7 bases; junction bases outside the gene matches: 7. The CDR3 consists of 16 residues. Germline V gene sequence: CDR1 WSHSY, CDR2 SAAADI. CDR3 residues: CASSEPGQGAGEKLFF. The CDR3 DNA sequence: TGCGCCAGCAGTGAACCCGGACAGGGGGCGGGTGAAAAACTGTTTTTT.

The chain is built from TRBV7-2 and TRBJ2-7; TRBD2 matches 7 bases. Germline V lookup: CDR1 SGHTA, CDR2 FQGNSA. Trimming at V came to 6 bases and at J to 4 bases, leaving 9 bases not matched to a gene. The CDR3 sequence is 14 residues long. The CDR3 here is CASRPSGSRYEQYF. The CDR3 DNA is TGTGCCAGCAGACCTAGCGGTTCACGGTACGAGCAGTACTTC.

This rearrangement joins TRBV9 to TRBJ1-4; a possible D gene is TRBD1 (5 bases). The CDR3 runs to 15 residues. Trimming removed 2 bases from V and 3 bases from J, with 11 bases in between. Per germline, CDR1 SGDLS and CDR2 YYNGEE. CDR3 region: CASSVTGGSNEKLFF. CDR3 bases: TGTGCCAGCAGCGTCACGGGGGGGTCTAATGAAAAACTGTTTTTT.

V is TRBV11-1 and J is TRBJ2-3; 9 nucleotides match TRBD2. Germline loops: CDR1 SGHAT, CDR2 FQDESV (reference sequence). V was clipped by 1 base and J by 2 bases; unmatched bases: 4. This CDR3 region has 16 residues. The CDR3 region has the DNA TGTGCCAGCAGCTTAGATAGCGGGGGATTCACAGATACGCAGTATTTT. It is translated as CASSLDSGGFTDTQYF.

This clone was observed a single time. V and J are TRBV2 and TRBJ2-5; 7 positions match TRBD1. TRBJ2-7 explains the end of the DNA better; the J call may be wrong. CDR3 size: 12 residues. CDR1 is SNHLY and CDR2 is FYNNEI in the germline V gene. CDR3 residues: CATYGQAYEQYF. Here the CDR3 DNA reads TGTGCCACCTACGGACAGGCCTACGAGCAGTACTTC.

The chain employs TRBV18 and TRBJ2-6; the match to TRBD1 covers 7 bases. The CDR3 runs 17 residues. Unmatched junction bases numbered 8, after V lost 6 bases and J lost 0 bases. Germline V lookup: CDR1 KGHSH, CDR2 LQKENI. CDR3 protein: CASSRDRFPSGANVLTF. CDR3 bases: TGTGCCAGCTCCCGGGACAGATTCCCCTCTGGGGCCAACGTCCTGACTTTC.

The chain links TRBV18 to TRBJ2-5; D is possibly TRBD1 (6 bases). The CDR3 length is 14 residues. Trimming left V 2 bases short and J 5 bases short, with 12 bases between. Per the germline V gene, CDR1 is KGHSH and CDR2 is LQKENI. CDR3 sequence: CASSPTTGWETQYF. CDR3 DNA: TGTGCCAGCTCACCAACCACAGGGTGGGAGACCCAGTACTTC. Together with reference TRBV18 and TRBJ2-5, the CDR3 gives the full variable domain: NAGVMQNPRHLVRRRGQEARLRCSPMKGHSHVYWYRQLPEEGLKFMVYLQKENIIDESGMPKERFSAEFPKEGPSILRIQQVVRGDSAAYFCASSPTTGWETQYFGPGTRLLVL.

V usage is TRBV2 and J usage is TRBJ1-1; a weak D match, TRBD1 (5 bases). V lost 7 bases to trimming and J lost 5 bases, with 14 bases between them. CDR3 length equals 13 residues. CDR1 SNHLY and CDR2 FYNNEI come from the germline V gene. CDR3 residues: CASNFVGLTEAFF. The CDR3 DNA reads TGTGCCAGCAACTTCGTGGGGCTAACTGAAGCTTTCTTT.

The rearrangement links TRBV2 to TRBJ2-1; D is perhaps TRBD2 (6 bases). The CDR3 spans 15 residues. Trimming removed 6 bases from V and 5 bases from J, with 17 bases in between. Per the germline V gene, CDR1 is SNHLY and CDR2 is FYNNEI. The CDR3 sequence is CASSILRERNNEQFF. The CDR3 DNA reads TGTGCCAGCAGCATCCTGCGGGAACGGAACAATGAGCAGTTCTTC. The entire variable domain, with the rest obtained from reference TRBV2 and TRBJ2-1, is as follows: EPEVTQTPSHQVTQMGQEVILRCVPISNHLYFYWYRQILGQKVEFLVSFYNNEISEKSEIFDDQFSVERPDGSNFTLKIRSTKLEDSAMYFCASSILRERNNEQFFGPGTRLTVL.

The rearrangement links TRBV9 to TRBJ1-3; D remains ambiguous. Germline assignment: CDR1 SGDLS and CDR2 YYNGEE. The CDR3 has 14 amino acids. Trimming removed 3 bases from V and 4 bases from J, with 11 bases in between. CDR3 nucleotide sequence: TGTGCCAGCAGCGCACAAGAGGCGGGAAACACCATATATTTT. Amino acid sequence: CASSAQEAGNTIYF.